The entry that follows covers one TCR beta chain sequence. The antigen is not known. The sample comes from a study of cytomegalovirus exposure and HLA in healthy donors. The PCR had 60 Vbeta and 13 Jbeta primers. Profiling relied on immunoSEQ multiplex PCR, and the TCRdb table lists in-frame clones only, not all of them. The table lists around 33,000 clones, approximately 47% of them singletons. Findings and limits, study-wide: Sequencing depth across donors, presence/absence analyses assumed, was roughly uniform. Cytomegalovirus status was reportedly diagnosed by the classifier with high specificity and sensitivity.

The CDR3 has 12 amino acids. CDR1 is MNHNS and CDR2 is SASEGT in the germline V gene. V dropped 8 bases and J dropped 9; count of bases not matched to a gene: 7. The V gene is TRBV6-1, the J gene TRBJ2-1; 7 nucleotides agree with TRBD2. The sequenced material came from PBMCs. The TCR sequence derives from a woman aged 50 to 60 in good health and CMV-seronegative. CDR3 region: CASGRESGEQFF. DNA for the CDR3: TGTGCCAGCGGGAGGGAATCGGGTGAGCAGTTCTTC.